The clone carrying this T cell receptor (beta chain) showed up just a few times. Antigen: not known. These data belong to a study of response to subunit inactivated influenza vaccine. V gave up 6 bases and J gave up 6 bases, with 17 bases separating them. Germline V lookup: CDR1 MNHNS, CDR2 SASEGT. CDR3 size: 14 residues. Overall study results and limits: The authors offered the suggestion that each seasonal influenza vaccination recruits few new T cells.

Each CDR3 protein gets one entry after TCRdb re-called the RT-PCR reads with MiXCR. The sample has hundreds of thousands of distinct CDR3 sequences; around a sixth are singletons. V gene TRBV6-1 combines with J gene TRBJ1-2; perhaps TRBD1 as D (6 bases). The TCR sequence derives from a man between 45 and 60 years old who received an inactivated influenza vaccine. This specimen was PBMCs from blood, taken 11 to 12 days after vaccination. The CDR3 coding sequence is TGTGCCAGCAGCCGAAAACAGGGATTAGATGGCTACACCTTC. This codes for CASSRKQGLDGYTF.